The clone carrying this T cell receptor beta chain was seen more than once but under ten times. Its antigen remains unidentified. These data are taken from a study of T cells after yellow fever vaccination. Broader study findings: Though weaker, the secondary response peaked faster, on day 5 versus 15.

The length of the CDR3 is 17 residues. Germline V gene lookup returns CDR1 MNHEY and CDR2 SVGAGI. V lost 2 bases and J lost 2, with 17 bases in between. From the 5' RACE reads, TCRdb called clonotypes with MiXCR, one entry per CDR3 protein. The sample lists a few hundred thousand distinct CDR3 sequences; roughly a sixth were seen once. The sequence came from a man aged 18 to 29 who received the YFV17D yellow fever vaccine. V is TRBV6-5 and J is TRBJ2-3; D possibly corresponds to TRBD2 (6 bases). The input for sequencing was PBMCs, taken before the yellow fever booster vaccination. The CDR3 nucleotides are TGTGCCAGCAGTTACCGTCTAGCGAGATCCCCCACAGATACGCAGTATTTT. Translating gives CASSYRLARSPTDTQYF.